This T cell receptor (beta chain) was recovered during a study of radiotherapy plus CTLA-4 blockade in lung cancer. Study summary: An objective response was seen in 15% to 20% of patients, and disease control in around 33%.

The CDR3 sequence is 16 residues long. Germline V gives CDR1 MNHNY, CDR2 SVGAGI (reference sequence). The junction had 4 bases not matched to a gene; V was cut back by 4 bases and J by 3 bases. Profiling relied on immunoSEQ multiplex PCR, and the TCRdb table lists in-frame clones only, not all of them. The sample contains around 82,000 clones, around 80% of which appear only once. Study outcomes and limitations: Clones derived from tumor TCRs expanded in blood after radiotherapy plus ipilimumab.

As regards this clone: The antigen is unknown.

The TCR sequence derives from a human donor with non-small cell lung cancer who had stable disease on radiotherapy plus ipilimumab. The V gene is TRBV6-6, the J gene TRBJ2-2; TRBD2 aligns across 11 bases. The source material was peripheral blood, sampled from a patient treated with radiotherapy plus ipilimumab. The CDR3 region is CASSLGLAVDTGELFF. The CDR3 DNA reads TGTGCCAGCAGTTTGGGACTAGCGGTTGACACCGGGGAGCTGTTTTTT.